A selection of T cell receptor beta chains follows, all from one sample in a study of shared clonotypes between healthy human individuals. Sequenced by immunoSEQ multiplex PCR; TCRdb stores in-frame clones only, minus some. The top ten hold over 0.12% of the sample, which has approximately 2.5 million clones, approximately 92% seen once. Sequencing was performed on naive CD4+ T cells sorted from blood. These receptors originate from a man aged 18-30 years in good health. Each CDR3 is given with its conserved first and last residue. The order of the fields is clone size, D gene, V gene, J gene, CDR3 protein, CDR3 DNA. A D gene is named only where the DNA matches it firmly. A row's size may be missing; if present it is once, few, many or a size class.

NA	NA	TRBV19	TRBJ1-6	CASSIGSGSYNSPLHF	TGTGCCAGTAGTATAGGTAGCGGCTCTTATAATTCACCCCTCCACTTT
NA	NA	TRBV7-9	TRBJ2-4	CASSRGGGIQYF	TGTGCCAGCAGTAGGGGTGGGGGCATTCAGTACTTC
NA	NA	TRBV19	TRBJ1-1	CASTLLGNPEAFF	TGTGCCAGTACCTTACTGGGGAACCCTGAAGCTTTCTTT
NA	NA	TRBV5-4	TRBJ1-6	CASSWGGAGAKAPLHF	TGTGCCAGCAGCTGGGGCGGGGCCGGGGCTAAGGCACCCCTCCACTTT
NA	TRBD1	TRBV4-1	TRBJ1-1	CASSHGGTGPNTEAFF	TGCGCCAGCAGCCATGGGGGGACAGGACCGAACACTGAAGCTTTCTTT
NA	NA	TRBV5-1	TRBJ1-1	CASSLGPGNTEAFF	TGCGCCAGCAGCTTGGGGCCCGGAAACACTGAAGCTTTCTTT
few	TRBD1	TRBV30	TRBJ1-5	CAWTGQEGQPQHF	TGTGCCTGGACCGGACAGGAAGGTCAGCCCCAGCATTTT
NA	NA	TRBV4-1	TRBJ2-7	CASSQVLRANPYEQYF	TGCGCCAGCAGCCAAGTTTTACGGGCCAACCCCTACGAGCAGTACTTC
NA	NA	TRBV12-5	TRBJ2-3	CASALRGSTDTQYF	TGTGCTAGTGCCCTCCGGGGATCCACAGATACGCAGTATTTT
NA	NA	TRBV10-3	TRBJ1-1	CAISTDNMNTEAFF	TGTGCCATCAGTACGGACAACATGAACACTGAAGCTTTCTTT
NA	TRBD1	TRBV9	TRBJ2-7	CASTWDREGEQYF	TGTGCCAGTACTTGGGACAGGGAGGGCGAGCAGTACTTC
NA	TRBD1	TRBV19	TRBJ2-7	CASRPSGTGTYEQYF	TGTGCCAGTAGGCCCTCGGGGACAGGTACCTACGAGCAGTACTTC
NA	NA	TRBV7-2	TRBJ2-5	CASSRQIYLGPRETQYF	TGTGCCAGCAGCCGACAAATTTACCTGGGCCCCCGAGAGACCCAGTACTTC
NA	NA	TRBV18	TRBJ2-7	CASSPGGGSYEQYF	TGTGCCAGCTCACCAGGCGGCGGCTCCTACGAGCAGTACTTC
once	TRBD1	TRBV11-2	TRBJ2-2	CASSLMAGGGSTGELFF	TGTGCCAGCAGCTTAATGGCAGGGGGCGGTAGCACCGGGGAGCTGTTTTTT
NA	TRBD1	TRBV4-1	TRBJ2-7	CASSQVGQPYEQYF	TGCGCCAGCAGCCAAGTGGGACAGCCCTACGAGCAGTACTTC
NA	TRBD2	TRBV19	TRBJ2-2	CASSIEGGTGELFF	TGTGCCAGTAGTATTGAGGGAGGGACCGGGGAGCTGTTTTTT
NA	NA	TRBV6-6	TRBJ2-1	CASRDPSDNEQFF	TGTGCCAGCAGGGACCCTAGTGACAATGAGCAGTTCTTC
NA	NA	TRBV5-6	TRBJ2-4	CASSSYREGKNIQYF	TGTGCCAGCAGCTCGTACAGGGAGGGCAAAAACATTCAGTACTTC
NA	NA	TRBV5-6	TRBJ1-4	CASSRATEKLFF	TGTGCCAGCAGCAGGGCCACTGAAAAACTGTTTTTT
NA	NA	TRBV9	TRBJ2-1	CASSVKTGNEQFF	TGTGCCAGCAGCGTAAAGACGGGCAATGAGCAGTTCTTC
NA	TRBD1	TRBV6-1	TRBJ1-1	CASSGQGPNTEAFF	TGTGCCAGCAGTGGACAGGGTCCTAACACTGAAGCTTTCTTT
NA	NA	TRBV6-5	TRBJ1-1	CASSYSTLGLQEAFF	TGTGCCAGCAGTTACTCGACTCTGGGTCTTCAGGAAGCTTTCTTT
once	NA	TRBV4-1	TRBJ2-2	CASSQVPQGGVNTGELFF	TGCGCCAGCAGCCAAGTCCCTCAGGGGGGTGTGAACACCGGGGAGCTGTTTTTT